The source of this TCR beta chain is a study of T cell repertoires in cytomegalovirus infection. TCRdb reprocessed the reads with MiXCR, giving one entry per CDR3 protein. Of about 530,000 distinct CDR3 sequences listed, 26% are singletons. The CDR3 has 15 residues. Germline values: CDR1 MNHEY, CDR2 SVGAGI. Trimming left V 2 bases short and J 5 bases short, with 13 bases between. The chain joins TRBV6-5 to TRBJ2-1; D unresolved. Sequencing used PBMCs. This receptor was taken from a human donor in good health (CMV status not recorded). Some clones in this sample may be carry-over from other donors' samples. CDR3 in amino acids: CASSYARAPNNEQFF. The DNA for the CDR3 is TGTGCCAGCAGTTACGCCAGAGCACCTAACAATGAGCAGTTCTTC.